The rows below give T cell receptor beta chains drawn from one sample of a study of graft-versus-host responses after intestinal transplantation. Sequenced by immunoSEQ multiplex PCR; TCRdb stores in-frame clones only, minus some. The sample consists of fewer than 150,000 clones, approximately 92% of them appearing once. Antigens for these TCRs are unknown. The sequencing used unstimulated CD4+ T cells sorted from spleen or lymph node cells, collected before intestinal transplant. The receptors stem from a human donor who received an intestinal transplant. CDR3s include the opening cysteine and the closing phenylalanine or tryptophan. The D gene is left open where the match is weak. A clone size is listed for some rows: how often the clone was seen (once, few, many), or a class if it is expanded.

cdr3_aa	cdr3_nt	v_call	cdr3_length	clone_size	j_call	d_call
CASSLDLSSHTQYF	TGCGCCAGCAGCTTGGATCTATCGTCCCATACGCAGTATTTT	TRBV5-1	14	.	TRBJ2-3	.
CASSPGQGAPGEETQYF	TGTGCCAGCAGCCCAGGACAGGGGGCCCCAGGAGAGGAGACCCAGTACTTC	TRBV11-3	17	.	TRBJ2-5	TRBD1
CASSVDREVSGYTF	TGTGCCAGCAGCGTTGACAGGGAGGTGTCTGGCTACACCTTC	TRBV9	14	.	TRBJ1-2	TRBD1
CASRSGQGQLNTEAFF	TGTGCCAGCAGGTCGGGACAGGGACAGCTGAACACTGAAGCTTTCTTT	TRBV7-9	16	once	TRBJ1-1	TRBD1
CASAGGSYNEQFF	TGTGCCAGCGCGGGGGGTTCCTACAATGAGCAGTTCTTC	TRBV7-3	13	.	TRBJ2-1	TRBD2
CASMDRGNEQFF	TGTGCCAGCATGGACCGTGGCAATGAGCAGTTCTTC	TRBV6-1	12	.	TRBJ2-1	.
CASSLSPNEKLFF	TGTGCCAGCAGCCTCAGCCCAAATGAAAAACTGTTTTTT	TRBV27	13	.	TRBJ1-4	.
CASSSREMTQYF	TGCGCCAGCAGCTCCCGGGAGATGACCCAGTACTTC	TRBV5-1	12	.	TRBJ2-5	.
CASSARQGDGYTF	TGCGCCAGCAGCGCCAGACAAGGGGACGGCTACACCTTC	TRBV5-1	13	.	TRBJ1-2	.
CASGGGNSPLHF	TGTGCCAGCGGGGGGGGTAATTCACCCCTCCACTTT	TRBV14	12	.	TRBJ1-6	.
CASSLARGARGTGELFF	TGCGCCAGCAGCTTGGCCAGGGGGGCCCGGGGCACCGGGGAGCTGTTTTTT	TRBV5-1	17	.	TRBJ2-2	.
CAGSYGFRNYGYTF	TGTGCCGGCAGTTACGGGTTCAGAAACTATGGCTACACCTTC	TRBV6-5	14	.	TRBJ1-2	.
CASSQDWLRETQYF	TGTGCCAGCAGCCAAGATTGGTTGAGAGAGACCCAGTACTTC	TRBV14	14	.	TRBJ2-5	.
CASSSRRVNEKLFF	TGTGCCAGCAGCTCCAGGAGGGTTAATGAAAAACTGTTTTTT	TRBV13	14	.	TRBJ1-4	.
CASRIRDHYGYTF	TGTGCCAGCAGAATCAGGGACCACTATGGCTACACCTTC	TRBV6-5	13	.	TRBJ1-2	.
CASSFDRGGGNEKLFF	TGTGCCAGCAGTTTCGACAGGGGAGGAGGTAATGAAAAACTGTTTTTT	TRBV27	16	.	TRBJ1-4	TRBD1
CASSVAWSGAPPGEQFF	TGTGCCAGCAGCGTAGCTTGGAGCGGGGCGCCCCCGGGGGAGCAGTTCTTC	TRBV9	17	.	TRBJ2-1	TRBD2
CASSLGARTDTQYF	TGCGCCAGCAGCCTTGGGGCCCGCACAGATACGCAGTATTTT	TRBV5-1	14	.	TRBJ2-3	.
CASSEGGLTGIDGYTF	TGTGCCAGCAGTGAAGGAGGACTGACAGGCATCGATGGCTACACCTTC	TRBV6-1	16	.	TRBJ1-2	.
CASRNRVNAGTQYF	TGTGCCAGCAGAAATAGGGTCAATGCCGGGACCCAGTACTTC	TRBV7-8	14	once	TRBJ2-5	.
CASSVDRGNEKLFF	TGTGCCAGCAGCGTAGACAGGGGAAATGAAAAACTGTTTTTT	TRBV9	14	.	TRBJ1-4	TRBD1
CASSHRNTGELFF	TGCGCCAGCAGCCACAGAAACACCGGGGAGCTGTTTTTT	TRBV4-1	13	.	TRBJ2-2	.
CASTNLGRGRETQYF	TGTGCCAGCACCAACCTGGGCAGGGGGCGAGAGACCCAGTACTTC	TRBV6-5	15	.	TRBJ2-5	TRBD1